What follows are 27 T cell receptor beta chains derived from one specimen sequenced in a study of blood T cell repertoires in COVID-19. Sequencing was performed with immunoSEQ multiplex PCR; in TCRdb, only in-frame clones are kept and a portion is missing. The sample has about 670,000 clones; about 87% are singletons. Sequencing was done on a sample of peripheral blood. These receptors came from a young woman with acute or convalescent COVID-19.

This CDR3 is CASKGGGLEQFF. CDR3 DNA sequence: TGTGCCAGCAAGGGGGGGGGATTGGAGCAGTTCTTC. The chain carries TRBV6-5 and TRBJ2-1; tentatively, D is TRBD2 (7 bases). The CDR3 has 12 residues. V lost 7 bases to trimming and J lost 10 bases, with 14 bases between them. From germline, CDR1 is MNHEY and CDR2 SVGAGI.

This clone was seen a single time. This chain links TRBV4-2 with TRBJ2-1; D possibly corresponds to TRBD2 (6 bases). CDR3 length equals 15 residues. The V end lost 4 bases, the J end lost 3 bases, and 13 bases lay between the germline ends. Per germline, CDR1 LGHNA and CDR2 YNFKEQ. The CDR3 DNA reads TGTGCCAGCAGCCTCGGAGGGAGGAACTACAATGAGCAGTTCTTC. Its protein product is CASSLGGRNYNEQFF.

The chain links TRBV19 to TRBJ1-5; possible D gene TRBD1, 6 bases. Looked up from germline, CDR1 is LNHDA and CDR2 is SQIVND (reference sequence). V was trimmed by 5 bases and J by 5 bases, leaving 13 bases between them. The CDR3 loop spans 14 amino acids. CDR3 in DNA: TGTGCCAGTAGTGTCGGGACAATGGATCAGCCCCAGCATTTT. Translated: CASSVGTMDQPQHF.

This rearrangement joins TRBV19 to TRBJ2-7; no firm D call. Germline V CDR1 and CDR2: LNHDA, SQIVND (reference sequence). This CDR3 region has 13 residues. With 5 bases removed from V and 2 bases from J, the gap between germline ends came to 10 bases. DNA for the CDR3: TGTGCCAGTAGTTGGCAGGCTACCTACGAGCAGTACTTC. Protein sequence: CASSWQATYEQYF.

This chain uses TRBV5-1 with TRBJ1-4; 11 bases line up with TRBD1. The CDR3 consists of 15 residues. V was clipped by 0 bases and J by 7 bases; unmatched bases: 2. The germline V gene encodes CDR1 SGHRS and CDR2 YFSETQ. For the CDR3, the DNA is TGCGCCAGCAGCTTGGCCGGGACAGGGGGTGAAAAACTGTTTTTT. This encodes CASSLAGTGGEKLFF.

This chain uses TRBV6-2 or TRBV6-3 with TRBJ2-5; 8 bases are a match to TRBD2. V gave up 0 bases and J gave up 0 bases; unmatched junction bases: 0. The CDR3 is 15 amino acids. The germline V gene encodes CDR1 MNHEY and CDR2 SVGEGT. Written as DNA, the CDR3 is TGTGCCAGCAGTTACTCTAGCGGGGACCAAGAGACCCAGTACTTC. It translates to CASSYSSGDQETQYF.

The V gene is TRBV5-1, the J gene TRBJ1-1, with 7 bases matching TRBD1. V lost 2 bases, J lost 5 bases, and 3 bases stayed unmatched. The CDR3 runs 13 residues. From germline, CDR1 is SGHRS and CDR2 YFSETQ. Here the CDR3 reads CASSLGTATEAFF. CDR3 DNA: TGCGCCAGCAGCTTAGGGACAGCTACTGAAGCTTTCTTT. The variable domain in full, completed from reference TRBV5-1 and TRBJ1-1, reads KAGVTQTPRYLIKTRGQQVTLSCSPISGHRSVSWYQQTPGQGLQFLFEYFSETQRNKGNFPGRFSGRQFSNSRSEMNVSTLELGDSALYLCASSLGTATEAFFGQGTRLTVV.

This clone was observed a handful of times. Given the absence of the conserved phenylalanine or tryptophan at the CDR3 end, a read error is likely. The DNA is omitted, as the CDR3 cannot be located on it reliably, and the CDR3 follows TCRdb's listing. The CDR3 spells CASSEPSPRQGEDR. This chain connects TRBV10-1 to TRBJ1-4; TRBD1 is taken as the D call from the table, unchecked against the DNA. Germline CDR1 WNHNN, CDR2 SYGVQD (reference sequence). The CDR3 spans 14 amino acids, including both terminal residues.

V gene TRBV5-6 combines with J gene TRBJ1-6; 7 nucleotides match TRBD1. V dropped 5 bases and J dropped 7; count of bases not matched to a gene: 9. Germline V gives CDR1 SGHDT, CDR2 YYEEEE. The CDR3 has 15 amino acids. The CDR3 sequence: CASSRPRDSNSPLHF. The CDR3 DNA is TGTGCCAGCAGTCGACCCCGGGACAGCAATTCACCCCTCCACTTT.

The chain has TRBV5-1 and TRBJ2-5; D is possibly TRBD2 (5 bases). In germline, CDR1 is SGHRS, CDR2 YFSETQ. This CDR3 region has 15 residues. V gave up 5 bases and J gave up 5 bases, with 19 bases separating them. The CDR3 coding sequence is TGCGCCAGCAGGACTACTACTAGAATCGGGGAGACCCAGTACTTC. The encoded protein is CASRTTTRIGETQYF.

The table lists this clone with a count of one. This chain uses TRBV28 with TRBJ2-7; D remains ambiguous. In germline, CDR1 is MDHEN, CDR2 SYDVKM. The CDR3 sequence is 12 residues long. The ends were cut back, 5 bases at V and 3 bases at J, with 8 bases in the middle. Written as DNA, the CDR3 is TGTGCCAGCAGTGAGAACAGCTACGAGCAGTACTTC. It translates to CASSENSYEQYF.

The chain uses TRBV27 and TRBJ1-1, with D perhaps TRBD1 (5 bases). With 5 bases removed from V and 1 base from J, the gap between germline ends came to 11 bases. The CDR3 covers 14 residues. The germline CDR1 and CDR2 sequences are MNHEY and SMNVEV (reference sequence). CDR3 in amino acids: CASSPGASNTEAFF. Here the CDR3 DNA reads TGTGCCAGCAGTCCTGGGGCCTCGAACACTGAAGCTTTCTTT.

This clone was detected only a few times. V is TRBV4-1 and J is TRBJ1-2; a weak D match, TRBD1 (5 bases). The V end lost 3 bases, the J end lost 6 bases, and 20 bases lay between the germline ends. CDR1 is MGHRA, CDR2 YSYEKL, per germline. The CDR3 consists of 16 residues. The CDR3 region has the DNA TGCGCCAGCAGCCAGCAGTGGGGGGTGGGGTATAATGGCTACACCTTC. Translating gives CASSQQWGVGYNGYTF.

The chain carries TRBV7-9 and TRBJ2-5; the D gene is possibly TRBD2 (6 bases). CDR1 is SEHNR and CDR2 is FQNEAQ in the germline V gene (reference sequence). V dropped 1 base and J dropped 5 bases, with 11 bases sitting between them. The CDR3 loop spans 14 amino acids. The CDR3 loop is CASSLGGGGETQYF. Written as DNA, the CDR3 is TGTGCCAGCAGCTTAGGGGGAGGCGGTGAGACCCAGTACTTC.

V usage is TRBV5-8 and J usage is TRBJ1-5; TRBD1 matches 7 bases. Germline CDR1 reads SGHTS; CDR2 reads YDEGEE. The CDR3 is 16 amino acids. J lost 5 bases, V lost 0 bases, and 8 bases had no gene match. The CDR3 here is CASSLARDRVHQPQHF. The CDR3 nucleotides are TGTGCCAGCAGCTTGGCTCGTGACAGGGTACATCAGCCCCAGCATTTT.

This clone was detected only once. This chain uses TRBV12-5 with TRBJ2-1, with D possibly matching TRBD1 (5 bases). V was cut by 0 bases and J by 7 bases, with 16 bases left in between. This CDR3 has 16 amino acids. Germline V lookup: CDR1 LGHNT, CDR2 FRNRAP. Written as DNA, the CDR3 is TGTGCTAGTGGTTTGGTAACCTCCCAGGGTCGAAATGAGCAGTTCTTC. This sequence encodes CASGLVTSQGRNEQFF.

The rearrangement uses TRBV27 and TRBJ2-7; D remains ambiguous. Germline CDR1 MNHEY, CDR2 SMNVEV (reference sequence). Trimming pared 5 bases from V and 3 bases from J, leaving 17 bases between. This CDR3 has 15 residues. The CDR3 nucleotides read TGTGCCAGCAGTCCATTTAGACTGCGTGACTACGAGCAGTACTTC. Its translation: CASSPFRLRDYEQYF.

The CDR3 bases are TGCGCCAGCAGCTTGGTCGTGGGGGGGCAGGCTCCTGGCTACACCTTC. Encoded protein: CASSLVVGGQAPGYTF. The rearrangement joins TRBV5-1 to TRBJ1-2; TRBD1 might be the D (6 bases). The germline gives CDR1 SGHRS, CDR2 YFSETQ. Trimming stripped 0 bases from V and 7 bases from J, with 19 bases between. The CDR3 consists of 16 residues.

The CDR3 DNA reads TGTGCCAGCAGCTCCAACAGGGGTTCCTATGGCTACACCTTC. This encodes CASSSNRGSYGYTF. The rearrangement joins TRBV9 to TRBJ1-2; 7 bases line up with TRBD1. The CDR3 loop spans 14 amino acids. J gave up 4 bases and V 4 bases, and 7 bases lay outside the gene matches. Germline lookup yields CDR1 SGDLS and CDR2 YYNGEE.

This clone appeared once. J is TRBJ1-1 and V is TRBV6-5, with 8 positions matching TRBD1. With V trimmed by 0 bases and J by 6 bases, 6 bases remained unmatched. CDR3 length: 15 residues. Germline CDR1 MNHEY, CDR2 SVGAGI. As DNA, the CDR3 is TGTGCCAGCAGTTACTCAGGGCAGGGGGCCGCTGAAGCTTTCTTT. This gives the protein CASSYSGQGAAEAFF.

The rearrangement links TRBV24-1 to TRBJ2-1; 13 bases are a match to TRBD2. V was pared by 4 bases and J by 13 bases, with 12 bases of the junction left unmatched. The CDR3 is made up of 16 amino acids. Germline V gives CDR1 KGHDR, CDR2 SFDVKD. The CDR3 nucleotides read TGTGCCACCAGTGAACCAAGGACTAGCGGGGGACCCGGCCAGTTCTTC. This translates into CATSEPRTSGGPGQFF.

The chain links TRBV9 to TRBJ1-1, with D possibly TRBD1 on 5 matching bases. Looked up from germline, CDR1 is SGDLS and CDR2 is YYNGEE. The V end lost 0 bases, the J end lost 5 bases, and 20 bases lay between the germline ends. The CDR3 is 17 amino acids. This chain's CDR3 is CASSVALGEGSGTEAFF. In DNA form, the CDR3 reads TGTGCCAGCAGCGTAGCTTTGGGGGAGGGGTCGGGAACTGAAGCTTTCTTT.

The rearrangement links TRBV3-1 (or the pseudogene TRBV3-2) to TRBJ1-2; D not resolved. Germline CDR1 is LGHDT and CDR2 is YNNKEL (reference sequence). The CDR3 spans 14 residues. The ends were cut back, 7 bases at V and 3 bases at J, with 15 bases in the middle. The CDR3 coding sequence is TGTGCCAGCACCTCGACTCCATCCCACTATGGCTACACCTTC. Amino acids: CASTSTPSHYGYTF.

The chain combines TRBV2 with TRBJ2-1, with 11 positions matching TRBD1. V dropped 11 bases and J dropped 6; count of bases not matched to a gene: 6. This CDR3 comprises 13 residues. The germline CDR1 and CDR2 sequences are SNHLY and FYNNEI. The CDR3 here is CAGTGTGGNEQFF. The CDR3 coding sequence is TGTGCCGGCACCGGGACAGGGGGCAATGAGCAGTTCTTC.

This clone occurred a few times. CDR3 region: CAWSRDRGAQETQYF. For the CDR3, the DNA is TGTGCCTGGAGCCGGGACAGGGGAGCCCAAGAGACCCAGTACTTC. The chain uses TRBV30 and TRBJ2-5; 10 bases agree with TRBD1. Looked up from germline, CDR1 is GTSNPN and CDR2 is SVGIG (reference sequence). The trim removed 3 bases at V and 1 base at J, leaving 5 bases unmatched. This CDR3 spans 15 amino acids.

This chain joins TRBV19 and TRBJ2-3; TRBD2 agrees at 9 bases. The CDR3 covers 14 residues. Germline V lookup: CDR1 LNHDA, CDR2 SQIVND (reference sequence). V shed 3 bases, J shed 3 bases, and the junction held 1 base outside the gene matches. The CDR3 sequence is CASSILAGTDTQYF. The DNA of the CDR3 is TGTGCCAGTAGTATCCTAGCGGGGACAGATACGCAGTATTTT.

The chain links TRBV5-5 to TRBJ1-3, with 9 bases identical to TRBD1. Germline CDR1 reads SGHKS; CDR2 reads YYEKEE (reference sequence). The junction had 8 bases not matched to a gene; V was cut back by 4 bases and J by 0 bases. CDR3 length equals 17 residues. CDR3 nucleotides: TGTGCCAGCAGCCTGGAACAGGGGGCACTCTCTGGAAACACCATATATTTT. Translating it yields CASSLEQGALSGNTIYF.